A selection of T cell receptor beta chains follows, all from one sample in a study of early stage breast cancer tumors. Clones were read by immunoSEQ multiplex PCR, and TCRdb kept only the in-frame ones, dropping some. The sample has 45,000 to 60,000 clones; about 90% are singletons. Sequenced input: blood. All receptors derive from an older person with breast cancer. Each CDR3 is given with its conserved first and last residue. The order of the fields is J gene, V gene, clone size, CDR3 protein. Part of the rows lack a size; the others show once, few, many or a class for expanded clones.

TRBJ1-3,TRBV6-1,-,CASSLLSGNTIYF
TRBJ2-7,TRBV11-2,-,CASSPSGGYEQYF
TRBJ1-4,TRBV19,-,CATLLQGPGEKLFF
TRBJ1-5,TRBV2,-,CASSTGVESNQPQHF
TRBJ2-7,TRBV28,-,CASSSLQGYYEQYF
TRBJ1-2,TRBV28,-,CASSSGRHYGYTF
TRBJ1-2,TRBV28,-,CASSYPETGVWGYTF
TRBJ2-7,TRBV30,-,CAWSRRLAGGFYEQYF
TRBJ2-1,TRBV11-3,-,CASSPGVVGYNEQFF
TRBJ1-4,TRBV2,-,CASSGQGREKLFF
TRBJ1-3,TRBV18,-,CASSPRDGVTSGNTIYF
TRBJ1-1,TRBV30,-,CAWRVIQGENTEAFF
TRBJ2-3,TRBV7-2,-,CASGSYLDTQYF
TRBJ1-5,TRBV11-2,-,CASSLDSSYGNQPQHF
TRBJ1-2,TRBV19,-,CASRVLAHYGYTF
TRBJ1-3,TRBV7-3,-,CASSLSGGSGNTIYF
TRBJ2-3,TRBV9,few,CASSVGEGWYF
TRBJ2-3,TRBV25-1,-,CASSEGPSTDTQYF
TRBJ1-5,TRBV2,-,CASTSRPDLDSNQPQHF
TRBJ2-2,TRBV14,-,CASSQVQVSGELFF
TRBJ1-5,TRBV9,-,CASSVQGGDRQPQHF
TRBJ2-1,TRBV6-5,-,CASSYSQGNEQFF
TRBJ2-3,TRBV2,once,CASSEGLAGGQDTQYF
TRBJ1-2,TRBV28,-,CASTAGGGYGYTF
TRBJ1-2,TRBV7-2,-,CASRSESGQAGGYTF
TRBJ1-3,TRBV5-1,once,CASSLDPGNSGNTIYF
TRBJ2-5,TRBV11-3,once,CASSQWAGSETQYF
TRBJ1-5,TRBV30,-,CAWSVEQGGNQPQHF
TRBJ2-1,TRBV10-1,-,CASSVAPGTGVGEQFF
TRBJ2-3,TRBV19,-,CASSPLTSGGTDTQYF
TRBJ2-7,TRBV4-1,-,CASSQAGDRSYEQYF
TRBJ2-5,TRBV7-9,-,CASSNGLAGLETQYF
TRBJ1-1,TRBV5-1,-,CASNSEGNTEAFF
TRBJ2-1,TRBV2,-,CASSISFNEQFF
TRBJ1-5,TRBV6-1,few,CASSESRQPQHF